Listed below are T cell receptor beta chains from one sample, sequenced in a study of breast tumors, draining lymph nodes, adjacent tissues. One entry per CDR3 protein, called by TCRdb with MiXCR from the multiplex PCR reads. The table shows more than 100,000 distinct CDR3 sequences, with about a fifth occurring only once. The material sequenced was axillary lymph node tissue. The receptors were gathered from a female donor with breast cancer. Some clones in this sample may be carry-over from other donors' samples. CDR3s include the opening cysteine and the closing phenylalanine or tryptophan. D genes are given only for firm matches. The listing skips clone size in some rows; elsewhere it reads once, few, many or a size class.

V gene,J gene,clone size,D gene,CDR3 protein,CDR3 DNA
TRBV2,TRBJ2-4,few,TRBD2,CASSDTGGKNIQYF,TGTGCCAGCAGTGATACGGGAGGGAAAAACATTCAGTACTTC
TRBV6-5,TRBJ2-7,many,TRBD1,CASSRQQGRGSYEQYF,TGTGCCAGCTCCCGCCAACAGGGGAGAGGTTCCTACGAGCAGTACTTC
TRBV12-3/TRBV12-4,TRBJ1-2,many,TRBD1,CASSTGQGTSINYGYTF,TGTGCCAGCAGCACCGGACAGGGTACCTCCATTAACTATGGCTACACCTTC
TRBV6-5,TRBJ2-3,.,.,CASAPSGGTQYF,TGTGCCAGCGCCCCGAGCGGTGGTACGCAGTATTTT
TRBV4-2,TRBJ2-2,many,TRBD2,CASSQEAGGLTGELFF,TGTGCCAGCAGCCAAGAAGCGGGAGGGCTCACCGGGGAGCTGTTTTTT
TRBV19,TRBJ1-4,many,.,CASSEAGDFEKLFF,TGTGCCAGTAGTGAGGCAGGGGACTTCGAAAAACTGTTTTTT
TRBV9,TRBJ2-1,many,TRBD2,CASSRGGLAGVLEQFF,TGTGCCAGCAGCAGAGGGGGACTAGCGGGAGTGCTTGAGCAGTTCTTC
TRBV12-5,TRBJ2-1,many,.,CASGLVPFEQFF,TGTGCTAGTGGTTTGGTGCCCTTCGAGCAGTTCTTC
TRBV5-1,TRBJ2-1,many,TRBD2,CASSLGPSGSYNEQFF,TGCGCCAGCAGCTTGGGTCCTAGCGGGTCCTACAATGAGCAGTTCTTC
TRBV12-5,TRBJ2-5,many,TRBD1,CASGAGTGETQYF,TGTGCTAGTGGAGCCGGGACAGGGGAGACCCAGTACTTC
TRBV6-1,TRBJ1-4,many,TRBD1,CASSYPIAGTGGNEKLFF,TGTGCCAGCAGTTACCCTATCGCCGGGACAGGGGGTAATGAAAAACTGTTTTTT
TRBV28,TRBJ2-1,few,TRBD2,CASTVSGITSYNEQFF,TGTGCCAGCACCGTTAGCGGGATTACGTCCTACAATGAGCAGTTCTTC
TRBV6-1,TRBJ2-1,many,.,CASDAAREHDEQFF,TGTGCCAGCGACGCCGCACGGGAGCACGATGAGCAGTTCTTC
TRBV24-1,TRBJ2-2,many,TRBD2,CATSDFGTSGRTGELFF,TGTGCCACCAGTGATTTTGGTACTAGCGGGAGGACCGGGGAGCTGTTTTTT
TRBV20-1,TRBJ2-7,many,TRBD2,CSAGFLSGISSYEQYF,TGCAGTGCTGGATTCTTAAGCGGGATAAGCTCCTACGAGCAGTACTTC
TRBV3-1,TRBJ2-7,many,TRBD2,CASSQPGLANRNEQYF,TGTGCCAGCAGCCAACCGGGACTAGCGAATAGAAACGAGCAGTACTTC
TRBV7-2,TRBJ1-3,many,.,CASSLVSSSGNTIYF,TGTGCCAGCAGCTTAGTGTCCAGCTCTGGAAACACCATATATTTT
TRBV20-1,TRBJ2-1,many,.,CSATPQGRRNEQFF,TGCAGTGCAACCCCCCAGGGCCGTCGCAATGAGCAGTTCTTC
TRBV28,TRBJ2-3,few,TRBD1,CASSSPDRGRIPAKDTQYF,TGTGCCAGCAGTTCCCCAGACAGGGGGCGAATACCTGCGAAAGATACGCAGTATTTT
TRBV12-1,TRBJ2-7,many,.,CASSLQVTYEQYF,TGTGCCAGCAGCTTGCAGGTAACCTACGAGCAGTACTTC
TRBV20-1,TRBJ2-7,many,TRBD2,CSAGPAGGSYEQYF,TGCAGTGCTGGGCCAGCGGGAGGATCCTACGAGCAGTACTTC
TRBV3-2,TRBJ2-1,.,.,CASSQPTPGQGLAGGPHEQFF,TGTGCCAGCAGCCAGCCAACTCCGGGACAGGGTTTAGCGGGAGGGCCACATGAGCAGTTCTTC
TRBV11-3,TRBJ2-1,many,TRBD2,CASSLGSGSGDEQFF,TGTGCCAGCAGCTTAGGTAGCGGGAGTGGAGATGAGCAGTTCTTC
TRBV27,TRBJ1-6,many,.,CASSSPDRYNSPLHF,TGTGCCAGCAGTTCTCCGGACAGATATAATTCACCCCTCCACTTT
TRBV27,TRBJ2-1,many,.,CATQQSRLNEQFF,TGTGCCACCCAACAGTCCCGATTGAATGAGCAGTTCTTC
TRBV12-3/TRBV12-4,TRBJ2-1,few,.,CASSPGALGSYNEQFF,TGTGCCAGCAGCCCCGGAGCTCTTGGCTCCTACAATGAGCAGTTCTTC
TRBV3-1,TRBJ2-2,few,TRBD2,CASRAGGDTGELFF,TGTGCCAGCCGGGCGGGAGGGGACACCGGGGAGCTGTTTTTT
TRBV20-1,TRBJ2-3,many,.,CSAARTPDTQYF,TGCAGTGCCGCTAGGACGCCAGATACGCAGTATTTT
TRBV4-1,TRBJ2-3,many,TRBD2,CASSQVTSGRDTQYF,TGCGCCAGCAGCCAAGTCACTAGCGGCCGTGATACGCAGTATTTT
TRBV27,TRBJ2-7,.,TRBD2,CASSLRLAGVYEQYF,TGTGCCAGCAGTTTAAGACTAGCGGGAGTATACGAGCAGTACTTC
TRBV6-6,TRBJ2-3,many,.,CASSYSGSTDTQYF,TGTGCCAGCAGTTACTCGGGGAGCACAGATACGCAGTATTTT
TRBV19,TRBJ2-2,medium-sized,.,CASSIALGSGELFF,TGTGCCAGTAGTATAGCCCTAGGCAGCGGGGAGCTGTTTTTT
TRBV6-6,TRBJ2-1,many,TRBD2,CASSYYGTSGSRDNEQFF,TGTGCCAGCAGTTACTACGGGACTAGCGGGAGCAGGGACAATGAGCAGTTCTTC
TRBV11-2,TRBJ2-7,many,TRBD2,CASRTSGSRYEQYF,TGTGCCAGCAGGACTAGCGGGAGTCGCTACGAGCAGTACTTC
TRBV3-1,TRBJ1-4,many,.,CASSHLGKLFF,TGTGCCAGCAGCCATTTGGGAAAACTGTTTTTT
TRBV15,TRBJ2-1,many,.,CATMSGPAHNEQFF,TGTGCCACCATGTCAGGGCCGGCCCACAATGAGCAGTTCTTC
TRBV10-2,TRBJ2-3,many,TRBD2,CASSYPGLAGTDTQYF,TGCGCCAGCAGTTATCCGGGACTAGCGGGCACAGATACGCAGTATTTT
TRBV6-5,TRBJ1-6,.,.,CASSPSANSPLHF,TGTGCCAGCAGTCCCTCCGCTAATTCACCCCTCCACTTT
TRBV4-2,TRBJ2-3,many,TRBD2,CASSHAGEGDTQYF,TGTGCCAGCAGCCATGCGGGAGAGGGGGATACGCAGTATTTT
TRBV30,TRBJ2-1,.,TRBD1,CAWSDDRGYNEQFF,TGTGCCTGGAGTGACGACAGGGGGTACAATGAGCAGTTCTTC
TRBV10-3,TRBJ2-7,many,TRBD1,CAISEGTGGPPEQYF,TGTGCCATCAGTGAGGGGACAGGGGGTCCCCCCGAGCAGTACTTC
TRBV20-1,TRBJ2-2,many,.,CSVRSNTGELFF,TGCAGTGTGAGGTCGAACACCGGGGAGCTGTTTTTT
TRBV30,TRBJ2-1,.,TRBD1,CAVEVPERPSGGQFF,TGTGCCGTGGAAGTCCCAGAGAGGCCCTCAGGGGGGCAGTTCTTC
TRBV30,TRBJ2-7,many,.,CAWSVSDYEQYF,TGTGCCTGGAGTGTCTCCGACTACGAGCAGTACTTC
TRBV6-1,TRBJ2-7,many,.,CASRAASVTYEQYF,TGTGCCAGCAGGGCGGCTAGCGTAACCTACGAGCAGTACTTC
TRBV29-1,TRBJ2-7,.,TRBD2,CSVDSLAGGIEQYF,TGCAGCGTTGATAGCCTAGCGGGAGGAATCGAGCAGTACTTC
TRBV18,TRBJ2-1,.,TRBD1,CVSSRGQGDSEQFF,TGTGTCAGCTCACGAGGACAGGGGGACAGTGAGCAGTTCTTC
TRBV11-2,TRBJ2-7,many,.,CASSLTASDSYEQYF,TGTGCCAGCAGCTTAACAGCGAGTGACTCCTACGAGCAGTACTTC